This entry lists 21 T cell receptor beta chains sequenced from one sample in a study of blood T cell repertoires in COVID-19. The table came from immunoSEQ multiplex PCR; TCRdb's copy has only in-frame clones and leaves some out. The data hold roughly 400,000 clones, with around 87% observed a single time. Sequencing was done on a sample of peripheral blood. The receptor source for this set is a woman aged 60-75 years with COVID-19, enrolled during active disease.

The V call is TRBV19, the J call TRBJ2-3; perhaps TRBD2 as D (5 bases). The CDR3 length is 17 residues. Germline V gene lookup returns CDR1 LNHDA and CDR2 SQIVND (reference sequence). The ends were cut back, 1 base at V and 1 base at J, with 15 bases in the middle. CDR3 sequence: CASSIAATRGGTDTQYF. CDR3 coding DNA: TGTGCCAGTAGTATAGCCGCCACTAGAGGAGGCACAGATACGCAGTATTTT. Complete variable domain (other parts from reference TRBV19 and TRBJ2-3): DGGITQSPKYLFRKEGQNVTLSCEQNLNHDAMYWYRQDPGQGLRLIYYSQIVNDFQKGDIAEGYSVSREKKESFPLTVTSAQKNPTAFYLCASSIAATRGGTDTQYFGPGTRLTVL.

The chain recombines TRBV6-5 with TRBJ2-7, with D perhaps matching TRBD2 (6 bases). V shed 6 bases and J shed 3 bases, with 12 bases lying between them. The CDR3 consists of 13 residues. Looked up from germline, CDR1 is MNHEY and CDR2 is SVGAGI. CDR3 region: CASSPGRNYEQYF. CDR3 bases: TGTGCCAGCAGCCCGGGGAGGAACTACGAGCAGTACTTC.

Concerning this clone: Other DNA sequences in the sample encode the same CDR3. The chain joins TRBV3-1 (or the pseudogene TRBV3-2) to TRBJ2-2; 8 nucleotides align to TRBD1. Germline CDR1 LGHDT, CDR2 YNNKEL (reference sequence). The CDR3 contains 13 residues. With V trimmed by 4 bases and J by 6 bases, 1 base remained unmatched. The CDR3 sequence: CASSLTGAGELFF. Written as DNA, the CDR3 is TGTGCCAGCAGCCTGACAGGGGCCGGGGAGCTGTTTTTT.

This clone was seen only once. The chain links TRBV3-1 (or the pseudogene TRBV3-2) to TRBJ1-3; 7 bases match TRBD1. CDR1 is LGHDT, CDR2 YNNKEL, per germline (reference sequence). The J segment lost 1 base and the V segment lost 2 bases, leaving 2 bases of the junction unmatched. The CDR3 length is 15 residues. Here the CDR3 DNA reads TGTGCCAGCAGCCAATACAGGGGATCTGGAAACACCATATATTTT. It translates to CASSQYRGSGNTIYF.

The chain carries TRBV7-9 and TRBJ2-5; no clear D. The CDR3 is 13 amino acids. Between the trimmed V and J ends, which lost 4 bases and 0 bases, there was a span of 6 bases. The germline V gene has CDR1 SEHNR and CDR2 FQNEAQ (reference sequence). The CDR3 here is CASSSSYQETQYF. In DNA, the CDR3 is TGTGCCAGCAGCTCCTCGTACCAAGAGACCCAGTACTTC. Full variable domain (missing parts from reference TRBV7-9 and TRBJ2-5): DTGVSQNPRHKITKRGQNVTFRCDPISEHNRLYWYRQTLGQGPEFLTYFQNEAQLEKSRLLSDRFSAERPKGSFSTLEIQRTEQGDSAMYLCASSSSYQETQYFGPGTRLLVL.

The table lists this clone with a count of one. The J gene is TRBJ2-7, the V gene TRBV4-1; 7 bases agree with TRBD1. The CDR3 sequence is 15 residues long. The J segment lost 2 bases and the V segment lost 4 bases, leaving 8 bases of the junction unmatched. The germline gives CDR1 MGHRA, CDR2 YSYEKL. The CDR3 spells CASSRTPTGTYEQYF. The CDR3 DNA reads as TGCGCCAGCAGCCGCACTCCGACAGGGACCTACGAGCAGTACTTC.

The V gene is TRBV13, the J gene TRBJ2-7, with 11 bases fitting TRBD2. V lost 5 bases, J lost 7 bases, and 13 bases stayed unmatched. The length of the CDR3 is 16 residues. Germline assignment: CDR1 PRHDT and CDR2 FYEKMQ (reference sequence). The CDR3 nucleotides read TGTGCCAGCAGCACTCGACTAGCGGGGACACCTCGGGAGCAGTACTTC. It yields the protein CASSTRLAGTPREQYF.

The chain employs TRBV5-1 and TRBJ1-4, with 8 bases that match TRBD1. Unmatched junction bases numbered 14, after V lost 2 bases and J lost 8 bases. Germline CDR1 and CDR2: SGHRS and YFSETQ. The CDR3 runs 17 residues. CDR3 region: CASSFAGTSGGEEKLFF. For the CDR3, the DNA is TGCGCCAGCAGCTTCGCCGGGACTTCAGGGGGCGAAGAAAAACTGTTTTTT.

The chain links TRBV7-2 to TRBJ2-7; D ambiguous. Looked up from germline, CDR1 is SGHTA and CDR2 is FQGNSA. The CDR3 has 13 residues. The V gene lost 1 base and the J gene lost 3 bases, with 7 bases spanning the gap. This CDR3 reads CASSLEIGYEQYF. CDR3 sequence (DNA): TGTGCCAGCAGCTTAGAAATCGGCTACGAGCAGTACTTC.

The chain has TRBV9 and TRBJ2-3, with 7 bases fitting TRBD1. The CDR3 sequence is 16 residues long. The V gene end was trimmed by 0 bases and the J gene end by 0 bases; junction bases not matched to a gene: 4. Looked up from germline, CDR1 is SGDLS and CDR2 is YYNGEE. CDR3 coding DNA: TGTGCCAGCAGCGTAGAGGTGACAGGGAGCACAGATACGCAGTATTTT. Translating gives CASSVEVTGSTDTQYF.

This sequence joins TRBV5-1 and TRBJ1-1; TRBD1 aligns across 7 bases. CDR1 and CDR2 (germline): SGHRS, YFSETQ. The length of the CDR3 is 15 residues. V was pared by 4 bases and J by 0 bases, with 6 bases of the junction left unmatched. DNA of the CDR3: TGCGCCAGCAGCCCCCGACAGGGAGTGAACACTGAAGCTTTCTTT. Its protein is CASSPRQGVNTEAFF. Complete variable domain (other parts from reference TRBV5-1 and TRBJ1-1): KAGVTQTPRYLIKTRGQQVTLSCSPISGHRSVSWYQQTPGQGLQFLFEYFSETQRNKGNFPGRFSGRQFSNSRSEMNVSTLELGDSALYLCASSPRQGVNTEAFFGQGTRLTVV.

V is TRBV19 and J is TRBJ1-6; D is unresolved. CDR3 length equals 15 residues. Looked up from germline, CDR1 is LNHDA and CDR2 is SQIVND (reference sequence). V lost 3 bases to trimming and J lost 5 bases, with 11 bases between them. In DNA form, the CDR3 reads TGTGCCAGTAGTATCATGAAGTCAGATAATTCACCCCTCCACTTT. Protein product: CASSIMKSDNSPLHF.

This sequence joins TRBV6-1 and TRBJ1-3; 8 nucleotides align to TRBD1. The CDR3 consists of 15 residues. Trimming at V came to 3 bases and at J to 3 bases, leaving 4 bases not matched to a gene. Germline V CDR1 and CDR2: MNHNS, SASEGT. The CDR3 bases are TGTGCCAGCAGTGATCAGGGGGCGATTGGAAACACCATATATTTT. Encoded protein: CASSDQGAIGNTIYF.

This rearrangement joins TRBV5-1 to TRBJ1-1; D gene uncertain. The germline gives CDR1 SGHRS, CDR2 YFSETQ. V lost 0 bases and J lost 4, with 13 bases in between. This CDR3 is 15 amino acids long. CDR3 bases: TGCGCCAGCAGCTTGGCGGGTCGAGGCAGCACTGAAGCTTTCTTT. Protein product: CASSLAGRGSTEAFF.

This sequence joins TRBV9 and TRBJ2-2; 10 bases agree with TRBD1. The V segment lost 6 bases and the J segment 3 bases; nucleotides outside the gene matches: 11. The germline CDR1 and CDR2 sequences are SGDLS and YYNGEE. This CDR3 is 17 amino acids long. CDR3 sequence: CASMPPRGTGDTGELFF. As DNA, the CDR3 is TGTGCCAGCATGCCCCCCCGGGGGACAGGGGACACCGGGGAGCTGTTTTTT. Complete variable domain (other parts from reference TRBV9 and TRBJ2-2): DSGVTQTPKHLITATGQRVTLRCSPRSGDLSVYWYQQSLDQGLQFLIQYYNGEERAKGNILERFSAQQFPDLHSELNLSSLELGDSALYFCASMPPRGTGDTGELFFGEGSRLTVL.

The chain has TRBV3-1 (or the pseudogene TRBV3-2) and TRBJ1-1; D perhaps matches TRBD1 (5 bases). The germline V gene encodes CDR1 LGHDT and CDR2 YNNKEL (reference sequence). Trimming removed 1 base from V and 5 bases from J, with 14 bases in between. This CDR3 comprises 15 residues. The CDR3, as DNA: TGTGCCAGCAGCCAAGCCGGGGGGAGGGGTACTGAAGCTTTCTTT. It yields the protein CASSQAGGRGTEAFF.

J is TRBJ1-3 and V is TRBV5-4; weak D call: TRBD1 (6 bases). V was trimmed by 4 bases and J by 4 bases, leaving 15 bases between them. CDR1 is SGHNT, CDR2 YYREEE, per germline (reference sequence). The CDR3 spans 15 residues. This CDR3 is CASSQQGLGGNTIYF. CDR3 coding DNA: TGTGCCAGCAGCCAACAGGGATTAGGAGGAAACACCATATATTTT.

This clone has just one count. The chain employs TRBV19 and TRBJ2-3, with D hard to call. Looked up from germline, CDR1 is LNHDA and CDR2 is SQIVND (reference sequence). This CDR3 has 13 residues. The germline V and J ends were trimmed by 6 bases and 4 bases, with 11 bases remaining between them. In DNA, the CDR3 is TGTGCCAGTAGAGCCTCCACAGCAGATACGCAGTATTTT. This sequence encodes CASRASTADTQYF.

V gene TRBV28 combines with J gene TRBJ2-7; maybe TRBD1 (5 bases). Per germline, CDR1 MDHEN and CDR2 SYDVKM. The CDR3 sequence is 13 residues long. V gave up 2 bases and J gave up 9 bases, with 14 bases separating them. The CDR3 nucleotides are TGTGCCAGCAGTTTAGTCGGCAGGGCATGGCAGTACTTC. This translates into CASSLVGRAWQYF.

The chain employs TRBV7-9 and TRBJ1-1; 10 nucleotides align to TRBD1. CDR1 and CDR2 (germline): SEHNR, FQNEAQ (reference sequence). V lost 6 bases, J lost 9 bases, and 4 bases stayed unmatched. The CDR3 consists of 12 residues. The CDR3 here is CASSLDRGQAFF. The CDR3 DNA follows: TGTGCCAGCAGTCTCGACAGGGGGCAAGCTTTCTTT.

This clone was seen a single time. The CDR3 here is CASSLAGTGNEKLFF. For the CDR3, the DNA is TGCGCCAGCAGCCTGGCCGGGACAGGTAATGAAAAACTGTTTTTT. The rearrangement joins TRBV4-1 to TRBJ1-4; 8 positions agree with TRBD1. Germline CDR1 is MGHRA and CDR2 is YSYEKL. The CDR3 has 15 residues. Unmatched junction bases numbered 5, after V lost 4 bases and J lost 4 bases.